These 10 T cell receptor beta chains originate from one sample sequenced in a study of regulatory T cells in long-lasting Graves disease. TCR beta libraries were built with iRepertoire HTBI primers and Arm-PCR of CDR3 regions. MiXCR, run by TCRdb on the multiplex PCR reads, gives a single entry per CDR3 protein. This sample carries about 500,000 distinct CDR3 sequences, 15% to 20% of them seen once, and the ten largest clones take 12%. As to time point: newly diagnosed GD, antithyroid drugs for less than 3 months. Preparation of the TCR library used RNA extracted from PBMCs. The same data also contributed to another study, on T cells in Graves' hyperthyroidism and ophthalmopathy.

Sample: peripheral blood mononuclear cells (PBMCs), taken at new diagnosis, from a patient treated with antithyroid drugs. Receptors originate from a man aged 35-49 years with Graves disease.

This clonotype was seen many times. The chain links TRBV28 to TRBJ1-3; D may be TRBD1 (5 bases). The length of the CDR3 is 12 residues. The germline V gene encodes CDR1 MDHEN and CDR2 SYDVKM. V lost 8 bases to trimming and J lost 2 bases, with 7 bases between them. The CDR3 protein is CASLTAGNTIYF. The DNA for the CDR3 is TGTGCCAGCTTGACAGCTGGAAACACCATATATTTT. Variable domain in full (rest from reference TRBV28 and TRBJ1-3): DVKVTQSSRYLVKRTGEKVFLECVQDMDHENMFWYRQDPGLGLRLIYFSYDVKMKEKGDIPEGYSVSREKKERFSLILESASTNQTSMYLCASLTAGNTIYFGEGSWLTVV.

This chain links TRBV18 with TRBJ2-1, with 12 bases aligning to TRBD1. The CDR3 is 15 residues long. The V gene end was trimmed by 6 bases and the J gene end by 8 bases; junction bases not matched to a gene: 8. Germline values: CDR1 KGHSH, CDR2 LQKENI. CDR3 DNA sequence: TGTGCCAGCTCCCCCGGGACAGGGGGCGAGGATGAGCAGTTCTTC. It codes for CASSPGTGGEDEQFF.

The rearrangement joins TRBV29-1 to TRBJ2-7, with TRBD2 matching 9 bases. V shed 6 bases, J shed 2 bases, and the junction held 8 bases outside the gene matches. Germline V gene data show CDR1 as SQVTM and CDR2 as ANQGSEA. The CDR3 covers 14 residues. The CDR3 here is CSVLSGSPPYEQYF. CDR3 bases: TGCAGCGTACTTAGCGGGAGCCCCCCCTACGAGCAGTACTTC.

This clonotype has only one observation. This may be a read error, as it is one base from a much larger clone. The V gene is TRBV5-4, the J gene TRBJ2-7, with D possibly being TRBD1 (6 bases). The V gene lost 0 bases and the J gene lost 3 bases, with 13 bases spanning the gap. CDR1 is SGHNT, CDR2 YYREEE, per germline (reference sequence). The CDR3 has 15 amino acids. This CDR3 reads CASSLGGPASYEQYF. As DNA, the CDR3 is TGTGCCAGCAGCTTGGGGGGGCCAGCGAGCTACGAGCAGTACTTC.

This chain joins TRBV9 and TRBJ2-2; 7 bases agree with TRBD2. The J segment lost 2 bases and the V segment lost 0 bases, leaving 4 bases of the junction unmatched. CDR3 length equals 16 residues. The germline V gene encodes CDR1 SGDLS and CDR2 YYNGEE. CDR3 protein: CASSVGLADNTGELFF. CDR3 coding DNA: TGTGCCAGCAGCGTAGGGCTAGCGGATAACACCGGGGAGCTGTTTTTT.

This clonotype came up many times. The chain has TRBV12-3 or TRBV12-4 and TRBJ1-6; D is unclear. Trimming removed 3 bases at V and 9 bases at J, with 15 bases between. This CDR3 is built from 15 residues. This CDR3 reads CASSLLPALASPLHF. The CDR3 DNA sequence: TGTGCCAGCAGTTTGCTTCCGGCGCTGGCTTCACCCCTCCACTTT.

This clonotype turned up a few times. The rearrangement joins TRBV27 to TRBJ2-2, with 14 bases lining up with TRBD2. The CDR3 consists of 15 residues. The germline CDR1 and CDR2 sequences are MNHEY and SMNVEV (reference sequence). V was pared by 5 bases and J by 8 bases, with 4 bases of the junction left unmatched. The DNA for the CDR3 is TGTGCCAGCAGTCCGGGGACTAGCGGGAGAGGGGAGCTGTTTTTT. The encoded protein is CASSPGTSGRGELFF.

This clonotype was counted a few times. This chain links TRBV24-1 with TRBJ2-1; D call uncertain. The CDR3 totals 14 residues. Germline CDR1 and CDR2: KGHDR and SFDVKD. Trimming pared 3 bases from V and 4 bases from J, leaving 9 bases between. The CDR3 DNA reads as TGTGCCACCAGTGATCCCCCTGGGTACAATGAGCAGTTCTTC. It specifies CATSDPPGYNEQFF.

About this clonotype: A much larger clone differs from this one at a single base, so this may be a read error. V is TRBV30 and J is TRBJ2-7; D might be TRBD2 (5 bases). The CDR3 covers 13 residues. Germline lookup yields CDR1 GTSNPN and CDR2 SVGIG (reference sequence). The V end was cut by 2 bases, the J end by 3 bases, with 11 bases between. The CDR3 DNA follows: TGTGCCTGGAGTCCTCTTAGCGTCTACGAGCAGTACTTC. Translated, it gives CAWSPLSVYEQYF.

This clonotype was found a few times. A much larger clone differs from this one at a single base, so this may be a read error. V usage is TRBV3-1 and J usage is TRBJ2-7; tentatively, D is TRBD1 (6 bases). CDR1 LGHDT and CDR2 YNNKEL come from the germline V gene (reference sequence). The CDR3 totals 16 residues. The CDR3 loop is CAGSRLPGNQGNEQYF. In DNA, the CDR3 is TGTGCCGGCAGCCGACTGCCGGGCAACCAGGGGAACGAGCAGTACTTC.